This T cell receptor beta chain was captured in a study of blood T cell repertoires in COVID-19. Study in general: Specimens from acute and convalescent COVID-19 originated in the United States, Italy and Spain. Nucleic acid was either cDNA or gDNA, and it came from T cells, B-cell-depleted T cells, or PBMCs.

Source study methods: Counts of nucleated cells, estimated from reference gene primer amplification, were obtained. Sequencing used immunoSEQ multiplex PCR; TCRdb keeps in-frame clones, though not all of them. V, J and clone size derive from that table, while D and trimming were established from the DNA sequence. The sample consists of 200,000 to 300,000 clones, about four fifths of them appearing once. The J segment lost 5 bases and the V segment lost 0 bases, leaving 19 bases of the junction unmatched. The germline gives CDR1 LGHNA, CDR2 YNFKEQ. This CDR3 is 20 amino acids long. The rearrangement joins TRBV4-2 to TRBJ2-5; TRBD2 matches 9 bases. The clonotype comes from a woman in her 70s with acute or convalescent COVID-19. Material: peripheral blood. The CDR3 DNA is TGTGCCAGCAGCCAAGAGCCGGGACTAGCAGAGGGGCCCTTGGGGGAGACCCAGTACTTC. Its protein product is CASSQEPGLAEGPLGETQYF.